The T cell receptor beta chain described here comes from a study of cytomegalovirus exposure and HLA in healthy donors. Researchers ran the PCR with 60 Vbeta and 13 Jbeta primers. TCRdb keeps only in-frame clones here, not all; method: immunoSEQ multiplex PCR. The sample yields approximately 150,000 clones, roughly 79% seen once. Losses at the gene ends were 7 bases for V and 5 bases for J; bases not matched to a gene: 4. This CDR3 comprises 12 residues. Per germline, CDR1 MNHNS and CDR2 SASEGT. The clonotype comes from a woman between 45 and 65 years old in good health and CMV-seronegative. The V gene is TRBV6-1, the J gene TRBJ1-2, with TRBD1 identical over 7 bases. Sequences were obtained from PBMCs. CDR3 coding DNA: TGTGCCAGCACTCCAGGGGGTTATGGCTACACCTTC. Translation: CASTPGGYGYTF.